This T cell receptor (beta chain) was sequenced for a study of T cells in Graves' hyperthyroidism and ophthalmopathy. A word on this clonotype: The antigen remains undetermined.

Enrolled ophthalmopathy patients presented with a Clinical Activity Score of at least 3, a NOSPECS grade of at least 4, and disease duration under 3 months. Patients with uncontrolled infections, other autoimmune diseases, pregnancy or lactation were excluded. Whole-study results and caveats: Most expanded thyroid clonotypes above 0.001 recurred in blood. A model of 13 V-J features distinguished ophthalmopathy from stable hyperthyroidism.

TCR beta CDR3 regions were amplified from RNA transcripts. HTBI primers were used for first-round RT-PCR of the TCR CDR3. TCRdb redid the calling of the multiplex PCR reads with MiXCR, one entry per CDR3 protein. The table includes more than 450,000 distinct CDR3 sequences, about 20% detected once. V gave up 3 bases and J gave up 5 bases; unmatched junction bases: 4. This CDR3 comprises 12 residues. Germline CDR1 DFQATT, CDR2 SNEGSKA (reference sequence). Specimen: blood. The chain is built from TRBV20-1 and TRBJ2-7; TRBD1 aligns across 7 bases. The TCR was taken from a man in his forties with Graves' ophthalmopathy. DNA for the CDR3: TGCAGTGCTAGGTACAGGGGTGACGAGCAGTACTTC. Translated, it gives CSARYRGDEQYF.